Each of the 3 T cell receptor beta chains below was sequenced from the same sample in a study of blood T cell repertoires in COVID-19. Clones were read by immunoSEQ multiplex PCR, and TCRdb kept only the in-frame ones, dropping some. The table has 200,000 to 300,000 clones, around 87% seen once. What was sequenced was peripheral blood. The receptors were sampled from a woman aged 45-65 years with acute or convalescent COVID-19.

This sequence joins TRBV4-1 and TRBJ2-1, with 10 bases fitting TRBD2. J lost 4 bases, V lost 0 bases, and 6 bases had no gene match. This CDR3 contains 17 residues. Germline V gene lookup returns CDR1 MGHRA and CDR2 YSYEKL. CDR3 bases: TGCGCCAGCAGCCAAGATCGCCTAGCGGGAGAGTACAATGAGCAGTTCTTC. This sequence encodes CASSQDRLAGEYNEQFF.

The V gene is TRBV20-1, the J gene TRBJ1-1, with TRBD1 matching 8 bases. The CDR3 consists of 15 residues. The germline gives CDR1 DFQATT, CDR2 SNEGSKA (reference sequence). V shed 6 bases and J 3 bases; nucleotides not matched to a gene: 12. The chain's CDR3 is CSASPGQGTYTEAFF. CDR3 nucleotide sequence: TGCAGTGCCAGTCCAGGACAGGGTACGTACACTGAAGCTTTCTTT.

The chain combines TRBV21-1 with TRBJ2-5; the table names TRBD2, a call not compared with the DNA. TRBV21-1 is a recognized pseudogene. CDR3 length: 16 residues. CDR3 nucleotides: TGTGCCAGCAGCAAAGGTCGGGAGGGATCGGGGGAGACCCAGTACTTC. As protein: CASSKGREGSGETQYF.